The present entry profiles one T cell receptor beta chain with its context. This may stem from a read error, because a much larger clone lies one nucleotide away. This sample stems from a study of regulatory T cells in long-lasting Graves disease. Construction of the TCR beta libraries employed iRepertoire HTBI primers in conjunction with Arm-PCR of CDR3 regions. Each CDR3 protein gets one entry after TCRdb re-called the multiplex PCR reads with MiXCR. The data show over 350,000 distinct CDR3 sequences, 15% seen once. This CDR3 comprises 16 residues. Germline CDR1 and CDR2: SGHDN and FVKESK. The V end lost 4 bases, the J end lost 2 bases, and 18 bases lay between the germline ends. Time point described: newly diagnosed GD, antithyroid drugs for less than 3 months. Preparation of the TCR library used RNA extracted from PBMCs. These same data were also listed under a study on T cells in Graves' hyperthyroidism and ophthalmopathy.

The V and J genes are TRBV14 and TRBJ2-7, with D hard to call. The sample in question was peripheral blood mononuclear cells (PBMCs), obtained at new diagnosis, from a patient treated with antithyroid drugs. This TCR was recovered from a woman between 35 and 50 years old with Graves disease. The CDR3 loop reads CASSPGRLPEPYEQYF. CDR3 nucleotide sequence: TGTGCCAGCAGCCCCGGAAGGCTCCCCGAGCCCTACGAGCAGTACTTC.